Below are 16 T cell receptor beta chains sequenced from a single sample in a study of blood T cell repertoires in COVID-19. Clones were sequenced by immunoSEQ multiplex PCR, and TCRdb holds only the in-frame ones, with some missing. The sample contains around 300,000 clones, roughly 90% of which appear only once. Sample: PBMCs or T cells enriched from blood (not recorded which). The receptors originated from a young woman who had recovered from COVID-19.

The genes are TRBV6-5 and TRBJ2-7; the match to TRBD2 covers 12 bases. J gave up 2 bases and V 0 bases, and 2 bases lay outside the gene matches. The CDR3 is 16 amino acids. Germline V gene data show CDR1 as MNHEY and CDR2 as SVGAGI. For the CDR3, the DNA is TGTGCCAGCAGTTACTCGACTAGCGGGAGTACCTACGAGCAGTACTTC. The encoded protein is CASSYSTSGSTYEQYF.

The chain employs TRBV28 and TRBJ1-6; tentative D call: TRBD1 (5 bases). V lost 7 bases and J lost 6, with 16 bases in between. This CDR3 spans 15 amino acids. CDR1 is MDHEN, CDR2 SYDVKM, per germline. CDR3 nucleotides: TGTGCCAGCATCCTGGGCGGGACCGCTAATTCACCCCTCCACTTT. Residues: CASILGGTANSPLHF. The full variable domain, its missing parts supplied by reference TRBV28 and TRBJ1-6, is DVKVTQSSRYLVKRTGEKVFLECVQDMDHENMFWYRQDPGLGLRLIYFSYDVKMKEKGDIPEGYSVSREKKERFSLILESASTNQTSMYLCASILGGTANSPLHFGNGTRLTVT.

This chain links TRBV11-3 with TRBJ2-2; D uncertain. V lost 5 bases to trimming and J lost 7 bases, with 14 bases between them. Germline V lookup: CDR1 SGHNT, CDR2 YENEEA. The CDR3 totals 14 residues. CDR3: CASSPGGFGGELFF. The CDR3 nucleotides are TGTGCCAGCAGCCCCGGCGGTTTCGGCGGGGAGCTGTTTTTT.

The V call is TRBV7-9, the J call TRBJ2-1, with TRBD2 identical over 8 bases. CDR3 length: 15 amino acids. V gave up 3 bases and J gave up 4 bases; unmatched junction bases: 5. Germline CDR1 SEHNR, CDR2 FQNEAQ (reference sequence). The CDR3 DNA reads TGTGCCAGCAGCTTGGGACTAGATTTTTACAATGAGCAGTTCTTC. Amino acids: CASSLGLDFYNEQFF. The whole variable domain, remainder taken from reference TRBV7-9 and TRBJ2-1, is DTGVSQNPRHKITKRGQNVTFRCDPISEHNRLYWYRQTLGQGPEFLTYFQNEAQLEKSRLLSDRFSAERPKGSFSTLEIQRTEQGDSAMYLCASSLGLDFYNEQFFGPGTRLTVL.

In regard to this clone: Sequence at one end of the junction differs from germline and may be a read error. The chain combines TRBV7-7 with TRBJ2-1; 8 bases are shared with TRBD1. The CDR3 spans 14 residues. CDR1 is SSHAT, CDR2 FNYEAQ, per germline (reference sequence). The CDR3 sequence: CASSEYDRGGEQFF. The CDR3, as DNA: TGTGCTAGCAGCGAATATGACAGGGGTGGTGAGCAGTTCTTC.

The chain uses TRBV6-2 or TRBV6-3 and TRBJ1-5, with D possibly matching TRBD1 (6 bases). In germline, CDR1 is MNHEY, CDR2 SVGEGT. The length of the CDR3 is 21 residues. V shed 2 bases and J shed 2 bases, with 28 bases lying between them. This chain's CDR3 is CASSYLLGAFIPPTGNQPQHF. The CDR3 DNA is TGTGCCAGCAGTTACCTCCTGGGGGCGTTTATTCCCCCAACGGGCAATCAGCCCCAGCATTTT.

The chain links TRBV6-5 to TRBJ2-7; 8 nucleotides agree with TRBD2. Per germline, CDR1 MNHEY and CDR2 SVGAGI. The CDR3 length is 15 residues. Trimming removed 6 bases from V and 3 bases from J; junction bases left unmatched: 10. For the CDR3, the DNA is TGTGCCAGCAGCCACGGGCTAGCGGGTCACTACGAGCAGTACTTC. Translated: CASSHGLAGHYEQYF.

The gene calls are TRBV29-1 and TRBJ2-1; TRBD1 agrees at 10 bases. Germline V gene lookup returns CDR1 SQVTM and CDR2 ANQGSEA. This CDR3 is 14 amino acids long. V was pared by 6 bases and J by 7 bases, with 9 bases of the junction left unmatched. The CDR3 loop is CSVQPGQGRNEQFF. The CDR3 nucleotides are TGCAGCGTACAACCGGGACAGGGGAGAAATGAGCAGTTCTTC.

This rearrangement joins TRBV24-1 to TRBJ2-1, with D tentatively TRBD1 (7 bases). CDR3 size: 15 residues. Germline V lookup: CDR1 KGHDR, CDR2 SFDVKD. V was trimmed by 3 bases and J by 6 bases, leaving 14 bases between them. The CDR3 spells CATSDAGTAGNEQFF. The CDR3 DNA follows: TGTGCCACCAGTGATGCCGGGACAGCGGGCAATGAGCAGTTCTTC.

The V gene is TRBV6-5, the J gene TRBJ2-7; TRBD2 might be the D (5 bases). Trimming left V 5 bases short and J 7 bases short, with 15 bases between. This CDR3 is built from 13 residues. Germline loops: CDR1 MNHEY, CDR2 SVGAGI. The CDR3 region has the DNA TGTGCCAGCAGTCAGGAGGTTCAACGAGAGCAGTACTTC. This sequence encodes CASSQEVQREQYF.

This clone was seen only once. The chain couples TRBV30 to TRBJ1-2; 7 nucleotides match TRBD1. CDR1 is GTSNPN and CDR2 is SVGIG in the germline V gene (reference sequence). V lost 0 bases, J lost 4 bases, and 8 bases stayed unmatched. The CDR3 is 15 residues long. This CDR3 is CAWSVRGGAGYGYTF. The CDR3, as DNA: TGTGCCTGGAGTGTACGAGGGGGCGCCGGCTATGGCTACACCTTC. The full variable domain, completed using reference TRBV30 and TRBJ1-2, is SQTIHQWPATLVQPVGSPLSLECTVEGTSNPNLYWYRQAAGRGLQLLFYSVGIGQISSEVPQNLSASRPQDRQFILSSKKLLLSDSGFYLCAWSVRGGAGYGYTFGSGTRLTVV.

This chain connects TRBV19 to TRBJ1-2; TRBD1 agrees at 7 bases. Germline loops: CDR1 LNHDA, CDR2 SQIVND (reference sequence). CDR3 length: 13 residues. The junction had 4 bases not matched to a gene; V was cut back by 4 bases and J by 5 bases. The CDR3 loop reads CASSTGTAYGYTF. CDR3 sequence (DNA): TGTGCCAGTAGTACCGGGACAGCTTATGGCTACACCTTC. The complete variable domain, with remaining parts taken from reference TRBV19 and TRBJ1-2, reads DGGITQSPKYLFRKEGQNVTLSCEQNLNHDAMYWYRQDPGQGLRLIYYSQIVNDFQKGDIAEGYSVSREKKESFPLTVTSAQKNPTAFYLCASSTGTAYGYTFGSGTRLTVV.

The chain joins TRBV6-5 to TRBJ1-2; D is uncertain. The CDR3 has 14 amino acids. Germline lookup yields CDR1 MNHEY and CDR2 SVGAGI. V was cut by 10 bases and J by 4 bases, with 19 bases left in between. CDR3 sequence reads: CATKVYGEPYGYTF. In DNA form, the CDR3 reads TGTGCCACCAAAGTCTACGGGGAGCCCTATGGCTACACCTTC.

The chain is built from TRBV18 and TRBJ1-2; 9 positions agree with TRBD1. Germline V gene data show CDR1 as KGHSH and CDR2 as LQKENI. Losses at the gene ends were 3 bases for V and 8 bases for J; bases not matched to a gene: 13. This CDR3 comprises 16 residues. CDR3 residues: CASSPRGQGLPLGYTF. The CDR3 coding sequence is TGTGCCAGCTCACCCCGGGGACAGGGACTTCCCCTAGGCTACACCTTC.

The V call is TRBV27, the J call TRBJ2-3, with D possibly being TRBD1 (6 bases). The CDR3 is made up of 15 amino acids. Trimming cost V 6 bases and J 4 bases, with 17 bases left between them. Germline V gives CDR1 MNHEY, CDR2 SMNVEV (reference sequence). DNA for the CDR3: TGTGCCAGCAGAACCAGGGGAGAGTATTCAGATACGCAGTATTTT. Its translation is CASRTRGEYSDTQYF.

The chain couples TRBV4-3 to TRBJ1-4; D gene ambiguous. CDR1 LGHNA and CDR2 YSLEER come from the germline V gene. The CDR3 spans 17 residues. The V end lost 4 bases, the J end lost 0 bases, and 15 bases lay between the germline ends. In DNA form, the CDR3 reads TGCGCCAGCAGCCTCTCGGCGGGGAGGTCAACTAATGAAAAACTGTTTTTT. Translation gives CASSLSAGRSTNEKLFF.